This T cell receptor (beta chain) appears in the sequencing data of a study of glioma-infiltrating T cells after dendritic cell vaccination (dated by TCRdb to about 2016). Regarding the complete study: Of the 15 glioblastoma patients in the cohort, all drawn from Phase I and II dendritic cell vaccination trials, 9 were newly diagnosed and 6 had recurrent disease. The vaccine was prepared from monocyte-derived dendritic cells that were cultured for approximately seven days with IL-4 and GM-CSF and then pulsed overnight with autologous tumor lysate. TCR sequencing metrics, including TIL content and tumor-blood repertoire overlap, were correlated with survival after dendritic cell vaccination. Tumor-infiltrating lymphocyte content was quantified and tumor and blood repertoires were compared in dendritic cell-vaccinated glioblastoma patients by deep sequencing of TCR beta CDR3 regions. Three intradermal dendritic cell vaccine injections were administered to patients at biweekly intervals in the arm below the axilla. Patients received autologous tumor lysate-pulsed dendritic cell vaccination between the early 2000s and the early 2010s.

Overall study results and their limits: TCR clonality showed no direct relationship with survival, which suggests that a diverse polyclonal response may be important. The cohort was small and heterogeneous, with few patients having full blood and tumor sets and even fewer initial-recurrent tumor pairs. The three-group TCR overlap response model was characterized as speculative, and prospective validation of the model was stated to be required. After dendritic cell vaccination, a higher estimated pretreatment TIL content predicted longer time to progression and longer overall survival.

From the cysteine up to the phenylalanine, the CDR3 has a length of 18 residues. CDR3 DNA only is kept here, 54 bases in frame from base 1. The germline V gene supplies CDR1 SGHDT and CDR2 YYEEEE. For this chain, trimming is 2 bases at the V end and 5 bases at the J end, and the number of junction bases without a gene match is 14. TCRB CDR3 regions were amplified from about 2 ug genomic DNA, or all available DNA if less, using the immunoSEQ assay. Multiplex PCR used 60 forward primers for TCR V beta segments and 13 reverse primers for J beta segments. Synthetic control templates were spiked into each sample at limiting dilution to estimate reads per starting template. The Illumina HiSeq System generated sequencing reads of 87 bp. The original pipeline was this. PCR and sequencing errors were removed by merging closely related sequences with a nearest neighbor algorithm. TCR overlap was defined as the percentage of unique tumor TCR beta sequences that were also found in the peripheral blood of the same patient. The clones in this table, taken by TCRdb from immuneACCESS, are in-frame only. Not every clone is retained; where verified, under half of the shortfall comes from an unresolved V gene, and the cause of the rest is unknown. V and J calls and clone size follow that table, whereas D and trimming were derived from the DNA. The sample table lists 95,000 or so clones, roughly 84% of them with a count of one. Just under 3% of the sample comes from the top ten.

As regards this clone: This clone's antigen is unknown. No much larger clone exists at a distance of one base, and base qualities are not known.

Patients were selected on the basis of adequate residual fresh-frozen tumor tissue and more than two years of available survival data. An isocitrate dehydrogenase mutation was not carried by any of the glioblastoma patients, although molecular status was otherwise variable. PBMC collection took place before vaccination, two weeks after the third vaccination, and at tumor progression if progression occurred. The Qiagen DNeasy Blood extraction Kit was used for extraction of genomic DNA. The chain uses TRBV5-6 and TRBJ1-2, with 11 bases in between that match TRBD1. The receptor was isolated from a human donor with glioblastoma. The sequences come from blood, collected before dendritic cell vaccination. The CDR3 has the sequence CASSFLRDRGSIRYGYTF. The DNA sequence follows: TGTGCCAGCAGCTTCCTCCGGGACAGGGGGTCGATACGGTATGGCTACACCTTC.